This T cell receptor (beta chain) originates from a study of somatic mutations in cytotoxic T cells in rheumatoid arthritis. Whole-study results and caveats: A largest CD8+ clone above 20% of CD8+ cells occurred in about an eighth of the roughly 60 patients. Unlike healthy controls, rheumatoid arthritis patients had CD8+ clonality that increased with age.

CDR1 MNHEY and CDR2 SMNVEV come from the germline V gene (reference sequence). V lost 5 bases and J lost 8, with 10 bases in between. This CDR3 region has 12 residues. TCRdb's table, derived via immunoSEQ multiplex PCR, lists solely in-frame clones and lacks some. The sample comprises 15,000 to 20,000 clones, around four fifths of which are singletons, and around an eighth rests with the top ten. Comments on this clone: Its antigen remains unidentified. Other nucleotide sequences from this sample produce the same CDR3.

The sequence derives from an adult with rheumatoid arthritis. The sample comprised CD8+ T cells sorted from blood. This rearrangement joins TRBV27 to TRBJ2-1; D is unresolved. The CDR3, as DNA: TGTGCCAGCAGTCTCCTTGGGGATGAGCAGTTCTTC. As protein: CASSLLGDEQFF.